These 15 T cell receptor beta chains share one sample of origin, sequenced in a study of neurological immune-mediated disorders. The time point is: longitudinal time-point 2. TCRdb used MiXCR to reprocess the 5' RACE reads, holding one entry per CDR3 protein. The sample has roughly 80,000 distinct CDR3 sequences, 5% to 6.5% seen once. The sequenced material came from PBMCs. Source of these receptors: a woman between 55 and 75 years old with multiple sclerosis.

This clonotype was observed at least ten times. J is TRBJ1-5 and V is TRBV7-8; D gene uncertain. The CDR3 extends over 14 amino acids. V lost 1 base, J lost 7 bases, and 11 bases lay in between. Germline CDR1 and CDR2: SGHVS and FQNEAQ. Here the CDR3 DNA reads TGTGCCAGCAGCTTAGTGACGTATGTACAGCCCCAGCATTTT. Translating it yields CASSLVTYVQPQHF.

This clonotype came up many times. The chain recombines TRBV5-5 with TRBJ2-3; 7 nucleotides agree with TRBD1. Germline V gene data show CDR1 as SGHKS and CDR2 as YYEKEE (reference sequence). V dropped 0 bases and J dropped 5; count of bases not matched to a gene: 3. The CDR3 has 14 residues. Here the CDR3 reads CASSLDRGKDTQYF. CDR3 nucleotide sequence: TGTGCCAGCAGCTTGGACAGGGGAAAAGATACGCAGTATTTT.

This clonotype was recorded many times. This chain connects TRBV9 to TRBJ1-1; TRBD1 matches 8 bases. The trim removed 0 bases at V and 4 bases at J, leaving 5 bases unmatched. The germline CDR1 and CDR2 sequences are SGDLS and YYNGEE. The CDR3 has 15 residues. This CDR3 is CASSVGFGQGTEAFF. Here the CDR3 DNA reads TGTGCCAGCAGCGTAGGTTTTGGACAGGGCACTGAAGCTTTCTTT.

With regard to this clonotype: A read error is possible here, since a much larger clone lies one base away. The chain couples TRBV25-1 to TRBJ1-5; D gene unclear. The CDR3 is made up of 10 amino acids. Germline CDR1 reads MGHDK; CDR2 reads SYGVNS. The CDR3 sequence: CTSSYQPQHF. The CDR3 DNA is TGTACCAGCAGTTACCAGCCCCAGCATTTT.

This clonotype showed up many times. The DNA of the CDR3 is TGTGCCAGCAGCCACACTCTAGCGGGGGGCTACAATGAGCAGTTCTTC. It encodes CASSHTLAGGYNEQFF. This chain joins TRBV6-5 and TRBJ2-1; 11 bases match TRBD2. The CDR3 contains 16 residues. The trim removed 6 bases at V and 3 bases at J, leaving 7 bases unmatched. Germline V gives CDR1 MNHEY, CDR2 SVGAGI.

This clonotype was detected a few times. The rearrangement uses TRBV6-2 or TRBV6-3 and TRBJ1-2; D is ambiguous. Trimming took off 4 bases at V and 4 bases at J, with 10 bases between the two ends. The CDR3 runs to 13 residues. Germline lookup yields CDR1 MNHEY and CDR2 SVGEGT. Written as DNA, the CDR3 is TGTGCCAGCAGTTCCATAGCAATCTATGGCTACACCTTC. It is translated as CASSSIAIYGYTF.

This clonotype was counted many times. V gene TRBV20-1 combines with J gene TRBJ1-5, with D tentatively TRBD1 (6 bases). The CDR3 has 15 amino acids. CDR1 DFQATT and CDR2 SNEGSKA come from the germline V gene (reference sequence). The V end was cut by 6 bases, the J end by 3 bases, with 18 bases between. The CDR3 DNA reads as TGCAGTGCCCCACTTGGGGGGCGAGCCAATCAGCCCCAGCATTTT. Amino acid sequence: CSAPLGGRANQPQHF.

As for this clonotype: A much larger clone differs from this one at a single base, so this may be a read error. The V gene is TRBV20-1, the J gene TRBJ1-1; D might be TRBD1 (5 bases). Germline lookup yields CDR1 DFQATT and CDR2 SNEGSKA (reference sequence). V was pared by 7 bases and J by 0 bases, with 12 bases between. The CDR3 is made up of 13 amino acids. As DNA, the CDR3 is TGCAGTGTCCAGACAGTAATGAACACTGAAGCTTTCTTT. This encodes CSVQTVMNTEAFF.

This clonotype has ten or more counts. This rearrangement joins TRBV7-9 to TRBJ1-3; D is perhaps TRBD1 (6 bases). The CDR3 sequence is 14 residues long. Germline CDR1 reads SEHNR; CDR2 reads FQNEAQ (reference sequence). Trimming cost V 6 bases and J 2 bases, with 11 bases left between them. The CDR3 DNA sequence: TGTGCCAGCAGACTAGGGGGGGCTGGAAACACCATATATTTT. Its protein is CASRLGGAGNTIYF.

This clonotype occurred a few times. The V call is TRBV6-2 or TRBV6-3, the J call TRBJ1-5, with a tentative D call TRBD1 (6 bases). From germline, CDR1 is MNHEY and CDR2 SVGEGT. Trimming shortened V by 6 bases and J by 2 bases, and 11 bases separated the two germline ends. The CDR3 is 14 amino acids. As DNA, the CDR3 is TGTGCCAGCAGGAATCCAGGGGGCAATCAGCCCCAGCATTTT. It specifies CASRNPGGNQPQHF.

This clonotype was counted many times. This chain joins TRBV20-1 and TRBJ1-4; no clear D gene. This CDR3 is built from 11 residues. V lost 1 base and J lost 10, with 7 bases in between. Germline lookup yields CDR1 DFQATT and CDR2 SNEGSKA (reference sequence). The CDR3 sequence is CSARGPGKLFF. The CDR3 nucleotides are TGCAGTGCTAGAGGGCCGGGAAAACTGTTTTTT.

This clonotype was seen at least ten times. The chain couples TRBV5-1 to TRBJ2-7; 9 positions match TRBD1. The J segment lost 0 bases and the V segment lost 1 base, leaving 14 bases of the junction unmatched. Germline CDR1 is SGHRS and CDR2 is YFSETQ. The CDR3 has 19 amino acids. The CDR3 region has the DNA TGCGCCAGCAGCTTGAGGAAATCGGGACAGGGCCTGAGCTCCTACGAGCAGTACTTC. As protein: CASSLRKSGQGLSSYEQYF.

This clonotype occurred many times. The rearrangement uses TRBV5-1 and TRBJ2-2; possibly TRBD1 for D (5 bases). The CDR3 has 17 residues. Germline V gene lookup returns CDR1 SGHRS and CDR2 YFSETQ. V lost 1 base, J lost 6 bases, and 19 bases lay in between. CDR3 region: CASSLINSYSGSGELFF. The DNA for the CDR3 is TGCGCCAGCAGCTTGATTAATTCATACTCAGGGTCCGGGGAGCTGTTTTTT.

The rearrangement links TRBV29-1 to TRBJ2-7, with D perhaps matching TRBD2 (6 bases). The V gene's germline CDR1 is SQVTM and CDR2 ANQGSEA. The CDR3 loop spans 14 amino acids. Trimming took 6 bases from V and 3 from J, leaving 18 bases between them. This chain's CDR3 is CSVSGGTVDYEQYF. CDR3 in DNA: TGCAGCGTCTCCGGCGGGACCGTGGACTACGAGCAGTACTTC.

The table lists this clonotype with many counts. The V call is TRBV2, the J call TRBJ1-4, with no clear D. The CDR3 runs 16 residues. CDR1 is SNHLY and CDR2 is FYNNEI in the germline V gene. The germline V and J ends were trimmed by 3 bases and 1 base, with 12 bases remaining between them. For the CDR3, the DNA is TGTGCCAGCAGTGACGGGAGGGAAGGAACTAATGAAAAACTGTTTTTT. Encoded protein: CASSDGREGTNEKLFF.